Following are 7 T cell receptor beta chains from one sample sequenced in a study of molecular identifiers for immune sequencing clone quantification. TCRdb analysed the PCR reads with MiXCR anew, one entry per CDR3 protein. The sample lists 460,000 or so distinct CDR3 sequences, 20% to 25% occurring once. The sample was naive CD8+ T cells from blood, with Jurkat cell RNA spiked in. Subset here: FACS-sorted CD8+CD4-CCR7+CD45RA+ naive T cells. The receptors shown here come from a human donor in good health. Some libraries in this study had Jurkat cell RNA spiked in.

CDR3 sequence reads: CASSVERDSGANVLTF. CDR3 in DNA: TGTGCCAGCAGCGTCGAGAGGGACTCTGGGGCCAACGTCCTGACTTTC. This rearrangement joins TRBV13 to TRBJ2-6, with TRBD2 as a possible D gene (5 bases). The CDR3 contains 16 residues. V lost 5 bases, J lost 0 bases, and 11 bases lay in between. The germline CDR1 and CDR2 sequences are PRHDT and FYEKMQ (reference sequence).

This clonotype showed up just a few times. The genes are TRBV14 and TRBJ2-7, with D unresolved. V was clipped by 0 bases and J by 2 bases, with 11 bases between them. The CDR3 runs to 15 residues. Germline loops: CDR1 SGHDN, CDR2 FVKESK. The CDR3 sequence: CASSQDSLRPYEQYF. The CDR3 DNA sequence: TGTGCCAGCAGCCAAGATAGTCTTCGGCCCTACGAGCAGTACTTC. Complete variable domain (other parts from reference TRBV14 and TRBJ2-7): EAGVTQFPSHSVIEKGQTVTLRCDPISGHDNLYWYRRVMGKEIKFLLHFVKESKQDESGMPNNRFLAERTGGTYSTLKVQPAELEDSGVYFCASSQDSLRPYEQYFGPGTRLTVT.

This clonotype occurred a few times. The genes are TRBV19 and TRBJ2-3; 8 bases match TRBD2. Germline CDR1 and CDR2: LNHDA and SQIVND (reference sequence). With 1 base clipped from V and 0 bases from J, the junction kept 6 bases outside the gene matches. The CDR3 extends over 17 amino acids. CDR3 in DNA: TGTGCCAGTAGTATAGTCCCGACTAGCGCCAGCACAGATACGCAGTATTTT. Its protein product is CASSIVPTSASTDTQYF.

The V call is TRBV4-1, the J call TRBJ2-7; perhaps TRBD1 as D (6 bases). The CDR3 totals 17 residues. Germline values: CDR1 MGHRA, CDR2 YSYEKL. The V and J ends lost 0 bases and 0 bases respectively, with 15 bases between them. The CDR3 region is CASSQDPGHGSSYEQYF. In DNA, the CDR3 is TGCGCCAGCAGCCAAGATCCGGGACATGGTAGCTCCTACGAGCAGTACTTC.

The chain combines TRBV30 with TRBJ2-2, with 7 bases matching TRBD1. Germline assignment: CDR1 GTSNPN and CDR2 SVGIG (reference sequence). The CDR3 length is 14 residues. Germline trimming cut 5 bases from V and 4 bases from J; bases unmatched to any gene: 7. DNA for the CDR3: TGTGCCTGGGACGGGACAGCCGTCACCGGGGAGCTGTTTTTT. This codes for CAWDGTAVTGELFF.

This clonotype was counted between two and nine times. This sequence joins TRBV2 and TRBJ2-7, with 8 positions matching TRBD2. The CDR3 length is 14 residues. V gave up 8 bases and J gave up 6 bases; unmatched junction bases: 12. Germline V gives CDR1 SNHLY, CDR2 FYNNEI. CDR3 coding DNA: TGTGCCAGCGAGTCCGGGACTAGGCGGCCCGAGCAGTACTTC. It codes for CASESGTRRPEQYF. Full variable domain (rest looked up from reference TRBV2 and TRBJ2-7): EPEVTQTPSHQVTQMGQEVILRCVPISNHLYFYWYRQILGQKVEFLVSFYNNEISEKSEIFDDQFSVERPDGSNFTLKIRSTKLEDSAMYFCASESGTRRPEQYFGPGTRLTVT.

This clonotype was picked up many times. The chain is built from TRBV24-1 and TRBJ2-5; no firm D call. The V and J ends lost 4 bases and 0 bases respectively, with 17 bases between them. Germline CDR1 KGHDR, CDR2 SFDVKD. The CDR3 contains 17 residues. CDR3 sequence: CATSDHGSRVYQETQYF. Here the CDR3 DNA reads TGTGCCACCAGTGACCACGGATCTCGAGTATACCAAGAGACCCAGTACTTC.